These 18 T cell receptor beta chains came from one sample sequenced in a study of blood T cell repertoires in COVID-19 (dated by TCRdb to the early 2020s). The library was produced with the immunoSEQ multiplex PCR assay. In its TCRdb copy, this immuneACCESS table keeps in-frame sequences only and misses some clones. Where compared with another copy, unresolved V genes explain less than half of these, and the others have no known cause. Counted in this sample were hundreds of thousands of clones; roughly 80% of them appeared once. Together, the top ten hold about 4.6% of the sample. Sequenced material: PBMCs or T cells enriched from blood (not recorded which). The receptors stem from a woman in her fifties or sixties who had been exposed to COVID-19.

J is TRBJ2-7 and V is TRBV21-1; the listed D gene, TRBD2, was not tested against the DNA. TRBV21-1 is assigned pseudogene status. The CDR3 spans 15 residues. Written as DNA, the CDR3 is TGTGCCAGCAGCAATCTTCGGGCTCGGGGCTACGAGCAGTACTTC. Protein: CASSNLRARGYEQYF.

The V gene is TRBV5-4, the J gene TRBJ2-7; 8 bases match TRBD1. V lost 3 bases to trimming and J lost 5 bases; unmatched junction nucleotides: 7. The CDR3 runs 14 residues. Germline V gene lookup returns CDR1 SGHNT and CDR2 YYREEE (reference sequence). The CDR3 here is CASSSRQGFDEQYF. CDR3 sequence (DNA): TGTGCCAGCAGCTCGAGACAGGGGTTCGACGAGCAGTACTTC. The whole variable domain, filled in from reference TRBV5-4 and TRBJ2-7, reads ETGVTQSPTHLIKTRGQQVTLRCSSQSGHNTVSWYQQALGQGPQFIFQYYREEENGRGNFPPRFSGLQFPNYSSELNVNALELDDSALYLCASSSRQGFDEQYFGPGTRLTVT.

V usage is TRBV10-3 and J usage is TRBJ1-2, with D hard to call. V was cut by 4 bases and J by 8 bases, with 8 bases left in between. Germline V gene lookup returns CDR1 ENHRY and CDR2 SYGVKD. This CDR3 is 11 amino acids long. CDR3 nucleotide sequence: TGTGCCATCAGTGCCGAGGGAGGCTACACCTTC. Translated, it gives CAISAEGGYTF.

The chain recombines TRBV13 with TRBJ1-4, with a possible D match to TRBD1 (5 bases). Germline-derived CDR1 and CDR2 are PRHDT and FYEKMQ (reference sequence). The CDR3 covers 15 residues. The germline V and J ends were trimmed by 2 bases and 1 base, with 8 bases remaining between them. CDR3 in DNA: TGTGCCAGCAGCTTATCGGGGGGAACTAATGAAAAACTGTTTTTT. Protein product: CASSLSGGTNEKLFF.

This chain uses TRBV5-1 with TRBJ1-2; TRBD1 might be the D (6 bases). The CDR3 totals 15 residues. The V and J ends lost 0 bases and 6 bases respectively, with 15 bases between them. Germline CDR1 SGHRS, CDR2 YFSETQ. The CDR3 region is CASSLGWGPGNGYTF. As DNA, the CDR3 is TGCGCCAGCAGCTTGGGCTGGGGGCCTGGCAATGGCTACACCTTC. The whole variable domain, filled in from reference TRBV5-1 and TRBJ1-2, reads KAGVTQTPRYLIKTRGQQVTLSCSPISGHRSVSWYQQTPGQGLQFLFEYFSETQRNKGNFPGRFSGRQFSNSRSEMNVSTLELGDSALYLCASSLGWGPGNGYTFGSGTRLTVV.

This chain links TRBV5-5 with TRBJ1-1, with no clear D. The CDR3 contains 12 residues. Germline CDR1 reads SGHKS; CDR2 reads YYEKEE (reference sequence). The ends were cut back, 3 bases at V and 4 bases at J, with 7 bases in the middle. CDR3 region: CASSSTVTEAFF. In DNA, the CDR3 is TGTGCCAGCAGCTCCACAGTCACTGAAGCTTTCTTT.

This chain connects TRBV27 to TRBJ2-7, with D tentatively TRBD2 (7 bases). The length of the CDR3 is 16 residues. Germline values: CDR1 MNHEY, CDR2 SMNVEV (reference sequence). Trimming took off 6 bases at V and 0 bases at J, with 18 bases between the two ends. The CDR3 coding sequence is TGTGCCAGCAGCCTCGAGGGGGGGCAAAGCTCCTACGAGCAGTACTTC. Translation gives CASSLEGGQSSYEQYF.

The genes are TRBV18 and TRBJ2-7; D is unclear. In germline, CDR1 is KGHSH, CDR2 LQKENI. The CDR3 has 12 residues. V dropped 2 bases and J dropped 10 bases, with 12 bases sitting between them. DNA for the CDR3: TGTGCCAGCTCACCAACACAGCAAGAACAGTACTTC. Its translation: CASSPTQQEQYF. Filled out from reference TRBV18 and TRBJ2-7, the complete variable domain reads NAGVMQNPRHLVRRRGQEARLRCSPMKGHSHVYWYRQLPEEGLKFMVYLQKENIIDESGMPKERFSAEFPKEGPSILRIQQVVRGDSAAYFCASSPTQQEQYFGPGTRLTVT.

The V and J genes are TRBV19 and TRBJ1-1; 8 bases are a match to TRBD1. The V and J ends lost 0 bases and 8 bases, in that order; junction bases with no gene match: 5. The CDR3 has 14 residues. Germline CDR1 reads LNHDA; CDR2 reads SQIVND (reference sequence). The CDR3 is CASSIDEGTGEAFF. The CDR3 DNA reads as TGTGCCAGTAGTATAGACGAGGGGACAGGCGAAGCTTTCTTT.

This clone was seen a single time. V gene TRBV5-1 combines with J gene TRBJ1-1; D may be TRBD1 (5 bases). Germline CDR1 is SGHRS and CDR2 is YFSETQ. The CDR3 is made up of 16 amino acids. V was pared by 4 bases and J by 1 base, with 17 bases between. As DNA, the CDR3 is TGCGCCAGCAGCCCGGGACTCCAGAATGGGAACACTGAAGCTTTCTTT. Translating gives CASSPGLQNGNTEAFF.

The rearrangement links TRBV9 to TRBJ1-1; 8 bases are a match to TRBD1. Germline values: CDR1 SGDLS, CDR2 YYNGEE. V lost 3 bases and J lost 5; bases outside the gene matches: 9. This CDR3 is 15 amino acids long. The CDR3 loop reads CASSDIQGVRTEAFF. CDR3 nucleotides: TGTGCCAGCAGCGATATACAGGGGGTGCGGACTGAAGCTTTCTTT.

The CDR3 bases are TGCGCCAGCAGTGAGACTACTCTCACTGAAGCTTTCTTT. It yields the protein CASSETTLTEAFF. The V gene is TRBV10-2, the J gene TRBJ1-1; D remains unclear. Trimming shortened V by 2 bases and J by 4 bases, and 8 bases separated the two germline ends. The CDR3 is 13 amino acids. Germline CDR1 and CDR2: WSHSY and SAAADI.

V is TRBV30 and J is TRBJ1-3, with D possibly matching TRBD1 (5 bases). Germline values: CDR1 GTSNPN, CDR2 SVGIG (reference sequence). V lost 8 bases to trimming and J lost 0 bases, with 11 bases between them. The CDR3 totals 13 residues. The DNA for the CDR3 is TGTGCCGGAGAAGGGGTCTCTGGAAACACCATATATTTT. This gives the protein CAGEGVSGNTIYF.

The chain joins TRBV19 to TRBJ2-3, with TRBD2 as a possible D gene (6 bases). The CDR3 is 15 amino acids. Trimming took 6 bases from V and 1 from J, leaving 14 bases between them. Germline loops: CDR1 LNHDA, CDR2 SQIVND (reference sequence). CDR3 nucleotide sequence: TGTGCCAGTAGGGGGGGTCGCGCGGGCACAGATACGCAGTATTTT. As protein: CASRGGRAGTDTQYF.

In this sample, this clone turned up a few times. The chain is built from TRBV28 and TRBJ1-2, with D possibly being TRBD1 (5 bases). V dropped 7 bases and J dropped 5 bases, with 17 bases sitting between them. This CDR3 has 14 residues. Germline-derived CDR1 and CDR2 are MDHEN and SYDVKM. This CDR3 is CASTFSGIGYGYTF. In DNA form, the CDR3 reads TGTGCCAGCACGTTTTCAGGGATCGGTTATGGCTACACCTTC.

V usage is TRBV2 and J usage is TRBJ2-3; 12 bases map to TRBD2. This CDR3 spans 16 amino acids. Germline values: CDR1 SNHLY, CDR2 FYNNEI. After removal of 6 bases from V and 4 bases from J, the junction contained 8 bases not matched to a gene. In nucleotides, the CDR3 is TGTGCCAGCAGCGCGAACCCTAGCGGGGGGGCAGATACGCAGTATTTT. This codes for CASSANPSGGADTQYF. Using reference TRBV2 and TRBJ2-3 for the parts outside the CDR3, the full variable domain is EPEVTQTPSHQVTQMGQEVILRCVPISNHLYFYWYRQILGQKVEFLVSFYNNEISEKSEIFDDQFSVERPDGSNFTLKIRSTKLEDSAMYFCASSANPSGGADTQYFGPGTRLTVL.

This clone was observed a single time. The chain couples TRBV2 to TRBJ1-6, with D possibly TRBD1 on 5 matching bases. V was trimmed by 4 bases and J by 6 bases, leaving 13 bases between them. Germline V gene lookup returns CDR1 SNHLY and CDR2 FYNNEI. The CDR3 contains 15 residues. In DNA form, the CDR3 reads TGTGCCAGCAGTGCGCCCAGGGCTTCTAATTCACCCCTCCACTTT. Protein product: CASSAPRASNSPLHF.

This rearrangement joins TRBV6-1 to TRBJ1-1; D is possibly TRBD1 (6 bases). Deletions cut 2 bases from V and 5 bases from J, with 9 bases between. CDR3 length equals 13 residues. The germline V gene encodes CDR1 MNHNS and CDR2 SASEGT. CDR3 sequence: CASSERGTTEAFF. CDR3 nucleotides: TGTGCCAGCAGTGAAAGGGGGACGACTGAAGCTTTCTTT.